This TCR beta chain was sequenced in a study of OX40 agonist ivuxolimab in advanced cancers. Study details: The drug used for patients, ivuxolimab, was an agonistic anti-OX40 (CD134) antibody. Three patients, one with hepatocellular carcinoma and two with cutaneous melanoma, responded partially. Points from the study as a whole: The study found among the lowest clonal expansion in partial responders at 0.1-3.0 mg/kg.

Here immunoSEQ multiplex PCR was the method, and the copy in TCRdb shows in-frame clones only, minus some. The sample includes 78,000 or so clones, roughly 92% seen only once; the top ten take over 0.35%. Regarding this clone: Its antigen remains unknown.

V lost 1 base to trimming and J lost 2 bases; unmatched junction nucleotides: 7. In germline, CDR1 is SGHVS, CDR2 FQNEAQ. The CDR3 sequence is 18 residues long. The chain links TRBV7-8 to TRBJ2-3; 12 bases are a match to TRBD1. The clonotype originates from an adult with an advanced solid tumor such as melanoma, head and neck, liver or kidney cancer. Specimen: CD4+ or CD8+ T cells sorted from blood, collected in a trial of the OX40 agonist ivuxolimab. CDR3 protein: CASSLVGGTGGITDTQYF. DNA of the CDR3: TGTGCCAGCAGCTTAGTCGGTGGGACAGGGGGCATCACAGATACGCAGTATTTT.